The clone carrying this TCR beta chain was seen a handful of times. The data were obtained in a study of T-cell memory formation after mild COVID-19. TCRdb used MiXCR to reprocess the 5' RACE reads, holding one entry per CDR3 protein. The sample has around 340,000 distinct CDR3 sequences, roughly an eighth seen once. The sequence was collected from a man aged 18 to 35 who had mild COVID-19 (a few samples of this study predate the infection). Cell type and time point are not known. Sequencing was carried out using PBMCs or a T cell subset sorted from them (not recorded which).

The CDR3 coding sequence is TGCGCCAGCAGCGAAGGACTAGCGGGGTACGCTGAGCAGTTCTTC. Translating gives CASSEGLAGYAEQFF. The chain couples TRBV10-2 to TRBJ2-1; 12 bases align to TRBD2. Germline CDR1 and CDR2: WSHSY and SAAADI. The CDR3 sequence is 15 residues long. V was pared by 6 bases and J by 9 bases, with 9 bases of the junction left unmatched.